The entry below describes one T cell receptor (beta chain). Its antigen is not known. The PCR used 60 Vbeta and 13 Jbeta primers. Sequencing was performed with immunoSEQ multiplex PCR; in TCRdb, only in-frame clones are kept and a portion is missing. With about 160,000 clones in the sample, the ten largest clones hold over 1%. CDR1 SGHNT and CDR2 YYREEE come from the germline V gene (reference sequence). Trimming took 3 bases from V and 6 from J; bases not matched to a gene: 7. This CDR3 contains 15 residues. This record comes from a study of cytomegalovirus exposure and HLA in healthy donors. General study results and limits: Later on, a genetic analysis was performed. It linked a missense variant in DCLRE1C with V- and J-gene trimming of TCR beta. Within an earlier analysis, most TCR beta V segments proved productive either about 87% or about 30% of the time. Relative to the approximately 680-donor mean, N-insertions were reportedly fewer in an Asian-associated ancestry cluster in a later analysis.

The rearrangement links TRBV5-4 to TRBJ2-2; 8 bases line up with TRBD1. The sequencing input was PBMCs. The TCR originated in a woman in her sixties or seventies in good health and CMV-seronegative. Here the CDR3 reads CASSYQTGVPGELFF. CDR3 nucleotides: TGTGCCAGCAGCTATCAGACAGGGGTGCCCGGGGAGCTGTTTTTT. The whole variable domain, remainder taken from reference TRBV5-4 and TRBJ2-2, is ETGVTQSPTHLIKTRGQQVTLRCSSQSGHNTVSWYQQALGQGPQFIFQYYREEENGRGNFPPRFSGLQFPNYSSELNVNALELDDSALYLCASSYQTGVPGELFFGEGSRLTVL.